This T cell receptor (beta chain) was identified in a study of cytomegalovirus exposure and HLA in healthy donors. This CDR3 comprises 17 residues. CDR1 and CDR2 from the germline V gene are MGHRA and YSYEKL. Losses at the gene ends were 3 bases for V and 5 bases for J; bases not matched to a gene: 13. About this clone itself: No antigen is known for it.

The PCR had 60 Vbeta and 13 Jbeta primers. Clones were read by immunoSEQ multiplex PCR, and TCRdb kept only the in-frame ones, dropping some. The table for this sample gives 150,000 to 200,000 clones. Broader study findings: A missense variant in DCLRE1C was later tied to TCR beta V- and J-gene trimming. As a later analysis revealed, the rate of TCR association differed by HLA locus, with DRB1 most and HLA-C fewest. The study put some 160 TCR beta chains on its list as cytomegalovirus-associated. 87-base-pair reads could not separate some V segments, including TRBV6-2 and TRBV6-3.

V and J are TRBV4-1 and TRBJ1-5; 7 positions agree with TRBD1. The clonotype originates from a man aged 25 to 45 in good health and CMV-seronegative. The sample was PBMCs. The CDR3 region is CASSQGPPGQIYQPQHF. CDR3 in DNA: TGCGCCAGCAGCCAGGGTCCACCGGGACAGATATATCAGCCCCAGCATTTT.